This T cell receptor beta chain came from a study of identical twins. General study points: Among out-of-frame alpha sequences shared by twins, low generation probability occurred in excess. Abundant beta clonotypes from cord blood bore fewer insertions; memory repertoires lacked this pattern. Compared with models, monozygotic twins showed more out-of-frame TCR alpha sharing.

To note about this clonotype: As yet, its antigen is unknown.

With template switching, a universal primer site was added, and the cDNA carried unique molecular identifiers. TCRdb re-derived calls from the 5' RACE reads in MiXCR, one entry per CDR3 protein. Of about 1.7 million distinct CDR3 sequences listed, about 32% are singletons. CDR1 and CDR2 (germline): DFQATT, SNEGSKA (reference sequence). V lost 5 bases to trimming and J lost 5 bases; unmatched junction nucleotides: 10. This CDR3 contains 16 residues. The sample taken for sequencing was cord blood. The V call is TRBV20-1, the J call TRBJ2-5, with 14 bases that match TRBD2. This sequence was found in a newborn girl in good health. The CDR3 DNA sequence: TGCAGTGCTTCTTCCGGGACTAGCGGGAGTTGGGAGACCCAGTACTTC. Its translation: CSASSGTSGSWETQYF.